These 2 T cell receptor beta chains came from one sample sequenced in a study of blood T cell repertoires in COVID-19. Clones were sequenced by immunoSEQ multiplex PCR, and TCRdb holds only the in-frame ones, with some missing. Found here are 100,000 to 110,000 clones, roughly 92% of them singletons; the top ten hold 2% to 2.5%. Input material: peripheral blood. These receptors all stem from a man in his forties or fifties with active COVID-19.

The rearrangement links TRBV6-5 to TRBJ2-5; 7 bases match TRBD1. J lost 4 bases, V lost 4 bases, and 6 bases had no gene match. The germline V gene encodes CDR1 MNHEY and CDR2 SVGAGI. The CDR3 is 14 residues long. The DNA of the CDR3 is TGTGCCAGCAGTTCTCAGACAGGGCGAGAGACCCAGTACTTC. It translates to CASSSQTGRETQYF.

The chain carries TRBV11-2 and TRBJ2-3; TRBD2 agrees at 8 bases. From germline, CDR1 is SGHAT and CDR2 FQNNGV. The CDR3 is 16 residues long. Trimming at V came to 2 bases and at J to 10 bases, leaving 14 bases not matched to a gene. The CDR3 is CASSLQIAGYWNSQYF. The CDR3 coding sequence is TGTGCCAGCAGCTTACAAATAGCGGGATATTGGAACTCGCAGTATTTT.